The 5 T cell receptor beta chains presented below share a single source sample, sequenced in a study of blood T cell repertoires in COVID-19. Profiled with immunoSEQ multiplex PCR; TCRdb holds only in-frame clones, not every one. The table includes around 450,000 clones, around 90% detected once. Sequenced sample: PBMCs or T cells enriched from blood (not recorded which). These receptors all stem from a woman between 18 and 30 years old with acute COVID-19.

The V gene is TRBV28, the J gene TRBJ2-1; D unclear. V shed 5 bases and J shed 6 bases, with 11 bases lying between them. Germline CDR1 is MDHEN and CDR2 is SYDVKM. The CDR3 covers 13 residues. The CDR3 protein is CASSKVLGNEQFF. The CDR3 nucleotides are TGTGCCAGCAGTAAGGTCCTAGGCAATGAGCAGTTCTTC.

The sample holds many counts of this clone. The chain links TRBV14 to TRBJ2-7; 8 bases agree with TRBD2. CDR1 and CDR2 (germline): SGHDN, FVKESK. The CDR3 extends over 13 amino acids. The junction had 6 bases not matched to a gene; V was cut back by 2 bases and J by 9 bases. The CDR3 protein is CASSQSPGGLQYF. DNA for the CDR3: TGTGCCAGCAGCCAATCTCCGGGGGGGTTGCAGTACTTC.

This chain joins TRBV6-5 and TRBJ2-5; tentatively, D is TRBD1 (6 bases). Per the germline V gene, CDR1 is MNHEY and CDR2 is SVGAGI. The CDR3 sequence is 15 residues long. The germline V and J ends were trimmed by 6 bases and 4 bases, with 18 bases remaining between them. The CDR3 region has the DNA TGTGCCAGCAGCCGGACAGATGAGAGTCGAGAGACCCAGTACTTC. Translation: CASSRTDESRETQYF.

The J gene is TRBJ1-2, the V gene TRBV4-3; D is ambiguous. Trimming took off 1 base at V and 4 bases at J, with 19 bases between the two ends. CDR3 length: 17 residues. Per the germline V gene, CDR1 is LGHNA and CDR2 is YSLEER. CDR3 sequence reads: CASSQVGGQAFSYGYTF. CDR3 bases: TGCGCCAGCAGCCAAGTAGGTGGGCAGGCCTTTAGCTATGGCTACACCTTC.

V gene TRBV27 combines with J gene TRBJ2-7, with D maybe TRBD1 (6 bases). This CDR3 has 15 amino acids. The germline gives CDR1 MNHEY, CDR2 SMNVEV (reference sequence). V lost 3 bases, J lost 10 bases, and 22 bases lay in between. CDR3 nucleotide sequence: TGTGCCAGCAGTTTGACCGGGACAACTTCCCCCAGACAGTACTTC. This codes for CASSLTGTTSPRQYF.